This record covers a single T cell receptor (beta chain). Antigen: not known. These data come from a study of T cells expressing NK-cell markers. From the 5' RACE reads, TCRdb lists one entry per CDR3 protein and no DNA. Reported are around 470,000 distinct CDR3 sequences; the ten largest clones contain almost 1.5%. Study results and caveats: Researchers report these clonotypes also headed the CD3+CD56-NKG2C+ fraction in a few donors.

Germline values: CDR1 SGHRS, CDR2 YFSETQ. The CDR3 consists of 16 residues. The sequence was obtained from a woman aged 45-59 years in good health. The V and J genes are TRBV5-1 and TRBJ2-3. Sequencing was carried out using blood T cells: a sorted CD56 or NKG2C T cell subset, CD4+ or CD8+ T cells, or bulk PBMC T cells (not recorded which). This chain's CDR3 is CASSRPEAASTDTQYF.